This T cell receptor beta chain was profiled in a study of response to subunit inactivated influenza vaccine (dated by TCRdb to between 2017 and 2018). About the study as a whole: Deep quantitative T cell receptor repertoire profiling was used in the study to track responses to a trivalent subunit inactivated influenza vaccine. The full study reports these points: The authors suggested that each seasonal influenza vaccination may recruit only a limited number of new T cells.

The library relied on RT-PCR. TCRdb records Illumina HiSeq 2500 as the sequencer. The public reads were quality trimmed at Q25 with fastp and then assembled into clones with MiXCR by TCRdb, keeping productive beta chains. Here each entry gathers all rows of one CDR3 protein and keeps the most common genes and DNA. The sample records about 570,000 distinct CDR3 sequences, approximately 11% of which are singletons. The ten largest clones represent approximately 10% of the sample. The CDR3 contains 17 residues, cysteine and phenylalanine counted. Of all the DNA, just the CDR3 is kept, 51 bases in frame from base 1. Here V drops 0 bases and J drops 4 bases, and the junction holds 9 bases not matched to any gene. The germline V gene gives CDR1 as MNHEY and CDR2 as SVGAGI. Regarding this clonotype: It lacks a known antigen. Base qualities are not at hand, and no much larger clone is one base apart.

The same data also went into a second study, on T cells expressing NK-cell markers. The second paper states: 5'RACE template switching, by which a universal primer site and unique molecular identifiers were added, was used to make TCR beta cDNA libraries. Three sorted T-cell subsets (CD3+CD56+NKG2C+, CD3+CD56+NKG2C- and CD3+CD56-NKG2C+) from 7 to 9 donors had their TCR beta-chain repertoires profiled. Seven of the eight sequenced donors were HCMV-seropositive and one was HCMV-seronegative. In several experiments an anti-gammadeltaTCR antibody was added to restrict sorting to alphabetaTCR-expressing T cells. In six donors, the dominant CD3+CD56+NKG2C+ clonotypes were among the top 10 CD8+ clonotypes and accounted for about 1.0-7.5% of CD8+ T cells. Those dominant clonotypes were again the most abundant among CD3+CD56-NKG2C+ cells in several donors, at roughly 25-60.1%. Whether the expanded NKG2C-expressing T cell clones were specific for HCMV antigens was left unclear. The eight sequenced donors were randomly selected healthy volunteers, three men and five women. HCMV serostatus was determined by detecting HCMV-specific IgG in serum with a commercial ELISA kit. Peripheral blood mononuclear cells were isolated from blood by Ficoll density gradient centrifugation. For over 5 donors, bulk peripheral blood T-cell repertoires were also sequenced from unsorted PBMC. cDNA synthesis was primed from the TCR beta constant segment and was followed by two successive PCR amplification steps. Sequencing of the libraries produced 2 x 150 bp reads on Illumina HiSeq 2000/2500, MiSeq or NextSeq. Reads were demultiplexed and grouped by UMI with MIGEC, and clonotypes were assembled and quantified with MiTCR. To remove erroneous sequences, TCR cDNA sequences were retained only when supported by two or more reads. The tcR package was used for downstream repertoire analysis, with clonotypes matched between fractions based on CDR3 nucleotide sequence plus V segment. VDJmatch was used to annotate antigen specificity against VDJdb, with one amino acid substitution in CDR3 permitted.

The input for sequencing was PBMCs from blood, taken on the day of vaccination. The chain was built from TRBV6-5 and TRBJ2-3; 8 nucleotides in the junction match TRBD1. The source of this sequence is a middle-aged man who received an inactivated influenza vaccine. Donor details come from another sample of the same person, matched by shared clones. The DNA sequence is as follows: TGTGCCAGCAGTTACTCGAGGACCAGGGGGCCGTCAGATACGCAGTATTTT. This gives the protein CASSYSRTRGPSDTQYF.